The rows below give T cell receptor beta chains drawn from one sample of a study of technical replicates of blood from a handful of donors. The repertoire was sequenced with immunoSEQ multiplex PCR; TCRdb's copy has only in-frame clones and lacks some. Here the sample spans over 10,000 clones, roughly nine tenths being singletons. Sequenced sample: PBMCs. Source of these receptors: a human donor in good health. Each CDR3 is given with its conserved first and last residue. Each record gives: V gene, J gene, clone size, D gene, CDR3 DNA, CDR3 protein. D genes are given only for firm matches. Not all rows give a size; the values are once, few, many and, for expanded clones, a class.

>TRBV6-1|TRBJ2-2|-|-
TGTGCCAGCAGTTTGGTCGGAGAGGATACCGGGGAGCTGTTTTTT
CASSLVGEDTGELFF
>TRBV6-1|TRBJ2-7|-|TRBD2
TGTGCCAGCAGTGATGGGGCGGGAGCCCCGCACGAGCAGTACTTC
CASSDGAGAPHEQYF
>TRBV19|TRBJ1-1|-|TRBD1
TGTGCCAGTAGACCGACAGGGGGCACTGAAGCTTTCTTT
CASRPTGGTEAFF
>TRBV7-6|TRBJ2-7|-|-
TGTGCCAGCAGCTTATGGTCCTTCGCAGGGTCCTACGAGCAGTACTTC
CASSLWSFAGSYEQYF
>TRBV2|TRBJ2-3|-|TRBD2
TGTGCCAGCAGCGTGGGACTAGCGGGGGGGACAGATACGCAGTATTTT
CASSVGLAGGTDTQYF
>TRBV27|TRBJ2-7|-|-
TGTGCCAGCAGTCTAGACAGCGCCTACGAGCAGTACTTC
CASSLDSAYEQYF
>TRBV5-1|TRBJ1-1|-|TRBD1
TGCGCCAGCACCCTTGGAGGGGGCTATACTGAAGCTTTCTTT
CASTLGGGYTEAFF
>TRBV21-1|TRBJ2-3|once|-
TGTGCCAGCAGCCAGACTAGCGGGAAGTGGACAGATACGCAGTATTTT
CASSQTSGKWTDTQYF
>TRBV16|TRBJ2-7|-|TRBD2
TGTGCCAGCAGTCCGACTAGCGTGTTGAGAGAGCAGTACTTC
CASSPTSVLREQYF
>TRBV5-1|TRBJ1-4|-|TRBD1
TGCGCCAGCAGCTTGGGACAGGGTCAAGAAAAACTGTTTTTT
CASSLGQGQEKLFF
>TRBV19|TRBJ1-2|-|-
TGTGCCAGTAGTCCCAGGACAGCTCTCTCCTATGGCTACACCTTC
CASSPRTALSYGYTF
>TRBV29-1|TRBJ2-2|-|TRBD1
TGCAGCGTGAGAGGGGAAGGGGGCAACTCCGGGGAGCTGTTTTTT
CSVRGEGGNSGELFF
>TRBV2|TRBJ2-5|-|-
TGTGCCAGCAGTGACAGGGTGAATGGAGAGACCCAGTACTTC
CASSDRVNGETQYF
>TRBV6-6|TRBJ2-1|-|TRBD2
TGTGCCAGCAGTTACTCTCAGGGAGGGAATGAGCAGTTCTTC
CASSYSQGGNEQFF
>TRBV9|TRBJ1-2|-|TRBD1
TGTGCCAGCAGCGTAGATTACAGGGGGTATGGCTACACCTTC
CASSVDYRGYGYTF
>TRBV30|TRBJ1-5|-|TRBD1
TGTGCCTGGAGTCCGGGACAGGGGGCTTTACATAGCAATCAGCCCCAGCATTTT
CAWSPGQGALHSNQPQHF
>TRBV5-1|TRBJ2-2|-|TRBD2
TGCGCCAGCAGCTTGGTCCCGAGCGGGGTGAACACCGGGGAGCTGTTTTTT
CASSLVPSGVNTGELFF
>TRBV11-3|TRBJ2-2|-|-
TGTGCCAGCAGCTTCGGGGGAGATAACACCGGGGAGCTGTTTTTT
CASSFGGDNTGELFF
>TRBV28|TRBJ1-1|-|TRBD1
TGTGCCAGCAGGACAGGGGGCGCGCTTGCGGACACTGAAGCTTTCTTT
CASRTGGALADTEAFF
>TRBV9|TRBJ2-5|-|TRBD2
TGTGCCAGCAGCCGGTCTGGCGGGGGTGGAGAGACCCAGTACTTC
CASSRSGGGGETQYF
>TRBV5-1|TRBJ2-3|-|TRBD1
TGCGCCAGCAGCTTGGAGTGGACAGGGATCACAGATACGCAGTATTTT
CASSLEWTGITDTQYF
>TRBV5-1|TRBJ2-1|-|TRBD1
TGCGCCAGCAGCCATGGGACAGGGTGGATTGCAAGCTCCTACAATGAGCAGTTCTTC
CASSHGTGWIASSYNEQFF
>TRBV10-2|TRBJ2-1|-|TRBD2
TGCGCCAGCAGTGAGAGGACTAGCGGGAGGTCCTACAATGAGCAGTTCTTC
CASSERTSGRSYNEQFF
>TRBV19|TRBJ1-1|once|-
TGTGCCAGTAACTTAGGGGTGAACACTGAAGCTTTCTTT
CASNLGVNTEAFF
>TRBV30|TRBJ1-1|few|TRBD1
TGTGCCTACGACAGGGGAGGCACTGAAGCTTTCTTT
CAYDRGGTEAFF
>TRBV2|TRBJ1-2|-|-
TGTGCCAGCAGTTTTCCCCCCACAGGTACGGCTGGCTACACCTTC
CASSFPPTGTAGYTF
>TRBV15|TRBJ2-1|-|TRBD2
TGTGCCACCAGCGGGGGGGAGCGGGAGGTCAATGAGCAGTTCTTC
CATSGGEREVNEQFF
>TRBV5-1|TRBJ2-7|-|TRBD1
TGCGCCAGCAGCATCCGGGACAGACACGAGCAGTACTTC
CASSIRDRHEQYF
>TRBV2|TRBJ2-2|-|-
TGTGCCAGCACACAGGATTACACCGGGGAGCTGTTTTTT
CASTQDYTGELFF
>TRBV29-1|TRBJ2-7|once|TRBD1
TGCAGCGTTGAAATTGTACAGGGGATGGTTTACGAGCAGTACTTC
CSVEIVQGMVYEQYF
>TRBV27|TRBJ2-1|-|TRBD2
TGTGCCAGCAGTTTTAGCGGGAATTACAATGAGCAGTTCTTC
CASSFSGNYNEQFF
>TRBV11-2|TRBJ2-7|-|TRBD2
TGTGCCAGCAGCTTACCGGGACTAGCGGGAGCCTACGAGCAGTACTTC
CASSLPGLAGAYEQYF
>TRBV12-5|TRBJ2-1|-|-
TGTGCTAGTGGTCCGGGTAGCGGAATCTACAATGAGCAGTTCTTC
CASGPGSGIYNEQFF
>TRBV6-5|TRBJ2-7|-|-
TGTGCCAGCAGCTACAATTCAGGGTGGGGCGAGCAGTACTTC
CASSYNSGWGEQYF
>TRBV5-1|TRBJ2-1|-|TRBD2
TGCGCCAGCAGTAACGGGCTAGCGGGAGTAGATGAGCAGTTCTTC
CASSNGLAGVDEQFF
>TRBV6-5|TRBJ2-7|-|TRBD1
TGTGCCAGCAGCACCAACGACAGGGAACGCGAGCAGTACTTC
CASSTNDREREQYF
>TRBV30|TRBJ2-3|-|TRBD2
TGTGCCGGTAGCGGGAGTGGGACAGATACGCAGTATTTT
CAGSGSGTDTQYF
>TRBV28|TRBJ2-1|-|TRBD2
TGTGCCAGCAGCCCCTTCAGGACTAGCGGCCCAAGGTATGAGCAGTTCTTC
CASSPFRTSGPRYEQFF
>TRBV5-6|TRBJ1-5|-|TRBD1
TGTGCCAGCAGCTTGTTCACAGGGGATACGAATCAGCCCCAGCATTTT
CASSLFTGDTNQPQHF
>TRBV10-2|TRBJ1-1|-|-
TGCGCCAGCAGTGAACAGGGCGAAACTGAAGCTTTCTTT
CASSEQGETEAFF
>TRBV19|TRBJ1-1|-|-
TGTGCCAGTAGTTACAGGAACACTGAAGCTTTCTTT
CASSYRNTEAFF
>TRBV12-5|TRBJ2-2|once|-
TGTGCTAGTGGCAATACCGGGGAGCTGTTTTTT
CASGNTGELFF
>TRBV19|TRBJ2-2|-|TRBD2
TGTGCCAGTAGTATTCTGCGGGGGGCGCTTAGCACCGGGGAGCTGTTTTTT
CASSILRGALSTGELFF
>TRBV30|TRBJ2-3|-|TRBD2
TGTGCCTGGAGTGGGTTAGCGGGAGTTTTGGATACGCAGTATTTT
CAWSGLAGVLDTQYF
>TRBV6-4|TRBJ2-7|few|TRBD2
TGTGCCAGCAGTGACTCGTCTAGCGGGAGGGTCCACGAGCAGTACTTC
CASSDSSSGRVHEQYF
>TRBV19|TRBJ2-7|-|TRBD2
TGTGCCAGTAGTCGCCTAGCGGGAAGCTCCGACTCCTACGAGCAGTACTTC
CASSRLAGSSDSYEQYF
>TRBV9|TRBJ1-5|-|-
TGTGCCAGCAGCGCGGCAGGGGGCAATCAGCCCCAGCATTTT
CASSAAGGNQPQHF
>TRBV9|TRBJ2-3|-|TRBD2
TGTGCCAGCAGCCCTGGGACTAGCATAACAGATACGCAGTATTTT
CASSPGTSITDTQYF
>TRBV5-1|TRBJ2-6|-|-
TGCGCCAGCAGCTTGATGGGGGCGCAGGGGGCCAACGTCCTGACTTTC
CASSLMGAQGANVLTF
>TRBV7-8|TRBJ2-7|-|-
TGTGCCAGCAGCTTGCGACTAGAGGGCGAGCAGTACTTC
CASSLRLEGEQYF
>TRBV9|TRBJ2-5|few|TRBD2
TGTGCCAGCAGCGTAGGGAGTCTAGCGGGCGAGACCCAGTACTTC
CASSVGSLAGETQYF
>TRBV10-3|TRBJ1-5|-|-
TGTGCCATCAGTGAGACTACGACAGGAGGTCAGCCCCAGCATTTT
CAISETTTGGQPQHF
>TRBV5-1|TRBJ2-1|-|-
TGCGCCAGCAGCTTGGGCGCCGGAGCGGGCAATGAGCAGTTCTTC
CASSLGAGAGNEQFF
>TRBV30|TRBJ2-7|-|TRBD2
TGTGCCTGGAGTTATGCTAGCGGGAGGCACTACGAGCAGTACTTC
CAWSYASGRHYEQYF
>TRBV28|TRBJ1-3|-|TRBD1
TGTGCCCGAGAACAGGGGAAAGGAAACACCATATATTTT
CAREQGKGNTIYF
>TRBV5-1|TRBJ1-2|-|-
TGCGCCAGCAGCTTGGCCCCAGGGACTAACTATGGCTACACCTTC
CASSLAPGTNYGYTF
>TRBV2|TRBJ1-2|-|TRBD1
TGTGCCAGCAGTACTCAGGGGGCGGACTATGGCTACACCTTC
CASSTQGADYGYTF
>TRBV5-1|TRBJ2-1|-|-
TGCGCCAGCAGCCTCACACCGTCCTCCTACAATGAGCAGTTCTTC
CASSLTPSSYNEQFF
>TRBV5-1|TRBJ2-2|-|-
TGCGCCAGCAGCCCCCGTGAGGGGGACACCGGGGAGCTGTTTTTT
CASSPREGDTGELFF